The 5 T cell receptor beta chains listed next were all sequenced from one sample in a study of shared clonotypes between healthy human individuals. Sequencing was performed with immunoSEQ multiplex PCR; in TCRdb, only in-frame clones are kept and a portion is missing. This sample has fewer than 1.8 million clones, with roughly 98.5% found just once. Sequencing was performed on naive CD4+ T cells sorted from blood. Subset here: CD45RA+ positively selected. These receptors originate from a young man in good health.

Remarks on this clone: The sample carries other DNA sequences with the same CDR3. This chain connects TRBV7-2 to TRBJ2-3; D ambiguous. The CDR3 spans 11 residues. Germline V CDR1 and CDR2: SGHTA, FQGNSA. The V end was cut by 3 bases, the J end by 3 bases, with 1 base between. The CDR3 is CASSFTDTQYF. DNA of the CDR3: TGTGCCAGCAGCTTTACAGATACGCAGTATTTT.

This chain joins TRBV7-3 and TRBJ2-2, with D maybe TRBD2 (6 bases). Deletions cut 2 bases from V and 2 bases from J, with 9 bases between. This CDR3 contains 15 residues. The germline V gene encodes CDR1 SGHTA and CDR2 FQGTGA. The CDR3: CASSLAGLNTGELFF. Written as DNA, the CDR3 is TGTGCCAGCAGCTTAGCGGGACTCAACACCGGGGAGCTGTTTTTT.

This rearrangement joins TRBV5-1 to TRBJ2-7; no firm D call. The CDR3 runs 14 residues. Trimming stripped 5 bases from V and 6 bases from J, with 18 bases between. CDR1 and CDR2 from the germline V gene are SGHRS and YFSETQ. The CDR3 nucleotides read TGCGCCAGCAGTCTACCTAGGGCAGGCGGCGAGCAGTACTTC. It translates to CASSLPRAGGEQYF.

As concerns this clone: At one end the junction does not follow the germline gene, possibly because of a read error. This rearrangement joins TRBV18 to TRBJ2-2; D gene ambiguous. The CDR3 totals 16 residues. Germline CDR1 KGHSH, CDR2 LQKENI. The CDR3 here is CASPPVGRANTGELFF. The CDR3 nucleotides are TGTGCCAGCCCACCGGTCGGGCGAGCGAACACCGGGGAGCTGTTTTTT. Variable domain in full (rest from reference TRBV18 and TRBJ2-2): NAGVMQNPRHLVRRRGQEARLRCSPMKGHSHVYWYRQLPEEGLKFMVYLQKENIIDESGMPKERFSAEFPKEGPSILRIQQVVRGDSAAYFCASPPVGRANTGELFFGEGSRLTVL.

The chain couples TRBV6-8 to TRBJ2-7; D ambiguous. CDR3 length: 13 residues. The germline V gene encodes CDR1 MNHGY and CDR2 SAAAGT. The V gene lost 7 bases and the J gene lost 6 bases, with 16 bases spanning the gap. This chain's CDR3 is CASKVPGRSEQYF. In DNA, the CDR3 is TGTGCCAGCAAAGTCCCCGGCCGCTCCGAGCAGTACTTC.